This T cell receptor beta chain came from a study of OX40 agonist ivuxolimab in advanced cancers. Study-level information: An agonistic human IgG2 monoclonal antibody against OX40 (CD134) was given. General observations from the study: Some nonresponders likewise displayed low normalized T-cell clonal expansion. CD4+ and CD8+ T cells in blood underwent clonal expansion by week 6 at 0.1 to 3.0 mg/kg.

This CDR3 is built from 15 residues. V lost 0 bases and J lost 7, with 10 bases in between. Looked up from germline, CDR1 is MGHRA and CDR2 is YSYEKL. Worth noting for this clone: Its antigen is unidentified.

TCRdb's copy holds only in-frame clones and misses some; the assay was immunoSEQ multiplex PCR. Of approximately 70,000 clones listed, 80% to 90% are singletons. This chain uses TRBV4-1 with TRBJ1-6, with D possibly being TRBD1 (6 bases). The sample in question was CD4+ or CD8+ T cells sorted from blood, obtained in a trial of the OX40 agonist ivuxolimab. The TCR sequence derives from an adult with an advanced solid tumor such as melanoma, head and neck, liver or kidney cancer. Here the CDR3 reads CASSQEQGSNSPLHF. CDR3 coding DNA: TGCGCCAGCAGCCAAGAACAGGGTAGCAATTCACCCCTCCACTTT.